What follows are 17 T cell receptor beta chains derived from one specimen sequenced in a study of Graves' ophthalmopathy and Graves' hyperthyroidism. CDR3 regions of TCR beta were amplified from RNA transcripts. HTBI-primed RT-PCR formed the first round, and a multiplex PCR formed the second. MiXCR, run by TCRdb on the multiplex PCR reads, gives a single entry per CDR3 protein. The sample lists some 400,000 distinct CDR3 sequences; 15% to 20% were seen once. The sequencing input was peripheral blood. The source of these receptors is a woman in her late teens or twenties with Graves' ophthalmopathy.

This clonotype was seen repeatedly, ten times or more. The CDR3 spells CASSLQHDVNTGELFF. The CDR3 DNA sequence: TGCGCCAGCAGCCTTCAACACGACGTAAACACCGGGGAGCTGTTTTTT. The rearrangement uses TRBV4-3 and TRBJ2-2; D is ambiguous. This CDR3 has 16 residues. Trimming removed 4 bases at V and 2 bases at J, with 14 bases between. Germline V gene sequence: CDR1 LGHNA, CDR2 YSLEER.

The sample holds many counts of this clonotype. This chain links TRBV20-1 with TRBJ1-5; D gene ambiguous. V shed 5 bases and J shed 0 bases, with 8 bases lying between them. The CDR3 loop spans 13 amino acids. Germline lookup yields CDR1 DFQATT and CDR2 SNEGSKA (reference sequence). The CDR3 nucleotides are TGCAGTGCTCTGTCCTATAGCAATCAGCCCCAGCATTTT. The encoded protein is CSALSYSNQPQHF.

This clonotype was seen at least ten times. The V and J genes are TRBV7-2 and TRBJ2-7, with TRBD1 identical over 8 bases. V was pared by 2 bases and J by 6 bases, with 9 bases of the junction left unmatched. This CDR3 comprises 15 residues. Germline CDR1 SGHTA, CDR2 FQGNSA. Here the CDR3 reads CASSLFRTGTSEQYF. The DNA for the CDR3 is TGTGCCAGCAGCTTATTCAGGACAGGGACGTCCGAGCAGTACTTC.

The chain carries TRBV15 and TRBJ1-1; tentatively, D is TRBD1 (5 bases). CDR3 length: 16 residues. Deletions cut 3 bases from V and 2 bases from J, with 16 bases between. CDR1 LNHNV and CDR2 YYDKDF come from the germline V gene (reference sequence). The CDR3 sequence: CATSRDDNRINTEAFF. CDR3 DNA: TGTGCCACCAGCAGGGATGATAACAGGATCAACACTGAAGCTTTCTTT.

This clonotype has at least ten counts. The chain carries TRBV20-1 and TRBJ2-7; D gene unclear. Germline CDR1 and CDR2: DFQATT and SNEGSKA (reference sequence). This CDR3 comprises 10 residues. With 4 bases removed from V and 5 bases from J, the gap between germline ends came to 6 bases. CDR3 amino acids: CSANHNEQYF. The CDR3 nucleotides read TGCAGTGCTAATCACAACGAGCAGTACTTC.

This clonotype showed up many times. The V call is TRBV27, the J call TRBJ1-1, with TRBD1 as a possible D gene (6 bases). V shed 4 bases and J shed 4 bases, with 13 bases lying between them. This CDR3 comprises 14 residues. The V gene's germline CDR1 is MNHEY and CDR2 SMNVEV (reference sequence). CDR3 sequence: CASSSQTGFTEAFF. The CDR3 nucleotides read TGTGCCAGCAGTTCCCAGACAGGCTTCACTGAAGCTTTCTTT.

This clonotype was counted at least ten times. The J gene is TRBJ2-7, the V gene TRBV6-2 or TRBV6-3, with D perhaps assigned TRBD1 or TRBD2 (6 bases each). Trimming shortened V by 7 bases and J by 0 bases, and 19 bases separated the two germline ends. CDR1 and CDR2 (germline): MNHEY, SVGEGT. This CDR3 comprises 16 residues. CDR3 in DNA: TGTGCCAGCACTTCAGAGGGGGGCCCCGTCTCCTACGAGCAGTACTTC. It encodes CASTSEGGPVSYEQYF.

This clonotype was counted at least ten times. This sequence joins TRBV11-2 and TRBJ2-7; 8 bases line up with TRBD1. This CDR3 has 19 residues. With 3 bases clipped from V and 0 bases from J, the junction kept 16 bases outside the gene matches. The germline gives CDR1 SGHAT, CDR2 FQNNGV. CDR3 loop: CASSFISGGQRVSSYEQYF. CDR3 bases: TGTGCCAGCAGCTTCATTTCAGGGGGCCAGCGGGTGAGCTCCTACGAGCAGTACTTC.

Ten or more counts support this clonotype. The chain recombines TRBV7-2 with TRBJ1-5; the D is unclear. The CDR3 covers 15 residues. Germline loops: CDR1 SGHTA, CDR2 FQGNSA. The V end was cut by 6 bases, the J end by 1 base, with 13 bases between. For the CDR3, the DNA is TGTGCCAGCAGGCCCACGGCTACAAGCAATCAGCCCCAGCATTTT. Amino acid sequence: CASRPTATSNQPQHF.

This clonotype has at least ten counts. Written as DNA, the CDR3 is TGCAGTGCTAGAGATGGAGCAGCGGGAACTGAAGCTTTCTTT. Amino acids: CSARDGAAGTEAFF. The chain has TRBV20-1 and TRBJ1-1; no firm D call. The CDR3 has 14 amino acids. The V end lost 0 bases, the J end lost 5 bases, and 13 bases lay between the germline ends. Germline V gene sequence: CDR1 DFQATT, CDR2 SNEGSKA (reference sequence).

At least ten counts were recorded for this clonotype. The rearrangement joins TRBV30 to TRBJ1-3, with unresolved D. The V gene lost 2 bases and the J gene lost 0 bases, with 5 bases spanning the gap. CDR3 length: 13 residues. Germline V gives CDR1 GTSNPN, CDR2 SVGIG (reference sequence). CDR3 amino acids: CAWSTVSGNTIYF. The CDR3 DNA reads as TGTGCCTGGAGTACAGTCTCTGGAAACACCATATATTTT. The full variable domain, rest sourced from reference TRBV30 and TRBJ1-3, is SQTIHQWPATLVQPVGSPLSLECTVEGTSNPNLYWYRQAAGRGLQLLFYSVGIGQISSEVPQNLSASRPQDRQFILSSKKLLLSDSGFYLCAWSTVSGNTIYFGEGSWLTVV.

This clonotype was seen at least ten times. The V call is TRBV6-2 or TRBV6-3, the J call TRBJ2-7, with 10 bases that match TRBD2. This CDR3 has 15 residues. The J segment lost 3 bases and the V segment lost 0 bases, leaving 2 bases of the junction unmatched. Germline CDR1 is MNHEY and CDR2 is SVGEGT. CDR3 sequence reads: CASSYSSSGGYEQYF. CDR3 sequence (DNA): TGTGCCAGCAGTTACTCTTCTAGCGGGGGCTACGAGCAGTACTTC.

This clonotype was seen at least ten times. V usage is TRBV27 and J usage is TRBJ1-5; 7 bases align to TRBD1. This CDR3 has 15 amino acids. Germline V gene lookup returns CDR1 MNHEY and CDR2 SMNVEV (reference sequence). Trimming at V came to 5 bases and at J to 3 bases, leaving 7 bases not matched to a gene. The CDR3 reads CASSPRQGLNQPQHF. The CDR3 bases are TGTGCCAGCAGTCCCAGACAGGGACTCAATCAGCCCCAGCATTTT.

The CDR3 region is CASSEMGGRETQYF. The DNA of the CDR3 is TGTGCCAGCAGTGAAATGGGGGGAAGGGAGACCCAGTACTTC. The V call is TRBV6-1, the J call TRBJ2-5; the D gene is possibly TRBD2 (6 bases). Germline V gene lookup returns CDR1 MNHNS and CDR2 SASEGT. V was trimmed by 2 bases and J by 5 bases, leaving 12 bases between them. CDR3 length: 14 amino acids.

There are many counts of this clonotype. This sequence joins TRBV29-1 and TRBJ2-5; 10 bases are shared with TRBD2. The CDR3 has 13 residues. The V gene's germline CDR1 is SQVTM and CDR2 ANQGSEA. The ends lost 6 bases at V and 9 bases at J; junction bases unmatched: 10. The CDR3 sequence is CSVPAQAGGPQYF. Written as DNA, the CDR3 is TGCAGCGTCCCTGCCCAAGCGGGGGGGCCCCAGTACTTC.

This clonotype was seen once. The chain is built from TRBV12-3 or TRBV12-4 and TRBJ1-6; possible D gene TRBD1, 6 bases. The V end was cut by 6 bases, the J end by 6 bases, with 18 bases between. The CDR3 has 16 residues. This chain's CDR3 is CASRPWGAGANSPLHF. CDR3 DNA: TGTGCCAGCAGACCATGGGGAGCGGGGGCTAATTCACCCCTCCACTTT.

In its sample, this clonotype was seen many times. Written as DNA, the CDR3 is TGTGCCAGCAGCTTAGGCGGCACCCAGGACGCTGAAGCTTTCTTT. Encoded protein: CASSLGGTQDAEAFF. The rearrangement links TRBV7-9 to TRBJ1-1; no definite D call. Germline V lookup: CDR1 SEHNR, CDR2 FQNEAQ (reference sequence). Trimming took off 1 base at V and 6 bases at J, with 15 bases between the two ends. The CDR3 covers 15 residues.